This T cell receptor (beta chain) was identified in a study of T-cell memory formation after mild COVID-19. Overall study results and limits: Unconfirmed was the SARS-CoV-2 specificity of second-wave clones that peaked on day 37.

Constant-segment-primed 5'RACE gave TCR alpha and TCR beta cDNA libraries with sample barcodes and UMIs. MiXCR was run by TCRdb on the 5' RACE reads, yielding one entry per CDR3 protein. The repertoire has about 250,000 distinct CDR3 sequences, 15% to 17% of them found once; the top ten carry less than 2.5%. CDR1 is KGHDR, CDR2 SFDVKD, per germline. CDR3 length equals 14 residues. J was trimmed by 4 bases and V by 6 bases; bases with no gene match: 4. This clonotype was seen only a few times. What it recognizes is unknown. J is TRBJ2-2 and V is TRBV24-1; 7 nucleotides agree with TRBD1. What was sequenced was PBMCs or a T cell subset sorted from them (not recorded which). The sequence came from an adult woman who had mild COVID-19 (a few samples of this study predate the infection). Cell type and time point are not known. The CDR3 here is CATSRDSPTGELFF. The CDR3 nucleotides read TGTGCCACCAGTCGGGACAGCCCCACCGGGGAGCTGTTTTTT.